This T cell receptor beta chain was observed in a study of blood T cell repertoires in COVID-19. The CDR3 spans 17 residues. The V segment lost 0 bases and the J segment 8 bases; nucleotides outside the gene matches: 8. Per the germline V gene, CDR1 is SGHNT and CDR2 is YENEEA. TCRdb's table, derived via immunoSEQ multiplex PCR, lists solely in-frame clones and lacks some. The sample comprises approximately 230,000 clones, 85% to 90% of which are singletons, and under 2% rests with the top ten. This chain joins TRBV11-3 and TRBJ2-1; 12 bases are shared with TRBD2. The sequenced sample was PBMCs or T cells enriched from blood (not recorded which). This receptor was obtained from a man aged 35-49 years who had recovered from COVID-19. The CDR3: CASSLDRGLAGIDEQFF. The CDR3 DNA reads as TGTGCCAGCAGCTTAGATCGTGGACTAGCGGGAATTGATGAGCAGTTCTTC.